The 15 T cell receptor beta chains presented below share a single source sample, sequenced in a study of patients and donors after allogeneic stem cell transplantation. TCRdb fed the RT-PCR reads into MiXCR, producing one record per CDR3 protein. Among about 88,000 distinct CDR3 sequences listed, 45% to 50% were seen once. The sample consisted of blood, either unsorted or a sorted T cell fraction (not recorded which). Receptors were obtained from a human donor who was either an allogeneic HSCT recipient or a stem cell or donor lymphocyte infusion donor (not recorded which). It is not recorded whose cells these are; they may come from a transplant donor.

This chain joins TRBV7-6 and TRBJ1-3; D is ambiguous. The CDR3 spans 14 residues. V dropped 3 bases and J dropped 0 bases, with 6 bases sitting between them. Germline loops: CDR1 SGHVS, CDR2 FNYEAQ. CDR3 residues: CASSFGDSGNTIYF. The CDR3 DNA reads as TGTGCCAGCAGCTTCGGGGACTCTGGAAACACCATATATTTT.

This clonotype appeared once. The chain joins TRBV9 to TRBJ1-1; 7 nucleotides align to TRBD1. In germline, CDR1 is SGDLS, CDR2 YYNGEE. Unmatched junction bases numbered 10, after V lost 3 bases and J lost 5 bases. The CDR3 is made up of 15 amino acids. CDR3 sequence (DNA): TGTGCCAGCAGCGCCGTAACAGGGGATGGTACTGAAGCTTTCTTT. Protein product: CASSAVTGDGTEAFF.

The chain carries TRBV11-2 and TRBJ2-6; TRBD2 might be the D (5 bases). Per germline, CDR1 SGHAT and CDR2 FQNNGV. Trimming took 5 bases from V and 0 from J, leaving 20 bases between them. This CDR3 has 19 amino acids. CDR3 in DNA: TGTGCCAGCAGCAACTCCCCCCCGGGGAGATACTCTGGGGCCAACGTCCTGACTTTC. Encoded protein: CASSNSPPGRYSGANVLTF. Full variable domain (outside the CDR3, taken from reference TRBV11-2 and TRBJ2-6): EAGVAQSPRYKIIEKRQSVAFWCNPISGHATLYWYQQILGQGPKLLIQFQNNGVVDDSQLPKDRFSAERLKGVDSTLKIQPAKLEDSAVYLCASSNSPPGRYSGANVLTFGAGSRLTVL.

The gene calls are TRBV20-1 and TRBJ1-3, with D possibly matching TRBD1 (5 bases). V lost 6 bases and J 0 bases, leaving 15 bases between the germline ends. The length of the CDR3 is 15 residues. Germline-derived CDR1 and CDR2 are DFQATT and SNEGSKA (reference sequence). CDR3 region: CSALASGSSGNTIYF. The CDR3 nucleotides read TGCAGTGCACTTGCCTCAGGGAGCTCTGGAAACACCATATATTTT.

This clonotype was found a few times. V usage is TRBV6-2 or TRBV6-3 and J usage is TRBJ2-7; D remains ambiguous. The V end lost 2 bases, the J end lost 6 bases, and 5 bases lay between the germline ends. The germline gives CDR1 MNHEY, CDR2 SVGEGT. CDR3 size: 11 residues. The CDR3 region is CASSYVFEQYF. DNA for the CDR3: TGTGCCAGCAGTTACGTTTTCGAGCAGTACTTC.

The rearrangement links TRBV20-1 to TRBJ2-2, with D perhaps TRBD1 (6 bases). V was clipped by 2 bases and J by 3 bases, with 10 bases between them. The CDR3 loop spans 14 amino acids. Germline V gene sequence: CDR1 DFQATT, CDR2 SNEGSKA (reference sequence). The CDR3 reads CSARSGVYTGELFF. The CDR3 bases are TGCAGTGCTAGATCAGGGGTATACACCGGGGAGCTGTTTTTT.

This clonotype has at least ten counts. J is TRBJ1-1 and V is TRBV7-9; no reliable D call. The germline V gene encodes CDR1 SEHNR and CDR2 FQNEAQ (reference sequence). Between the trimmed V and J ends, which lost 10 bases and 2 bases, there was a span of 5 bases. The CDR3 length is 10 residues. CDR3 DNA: TGTGCCACCCCTAACACTGAAGCTTTCTTT. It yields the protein CATPNTEAFF. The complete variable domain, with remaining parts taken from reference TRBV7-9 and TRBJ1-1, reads DTGVSQNPRHKITKRGQNVTFRCDPISEHNRLYWYRQTLGQGPEFLTYFQNEAQLEKSRLLSDRFSAERPKGSFSTLEIQRTEQGDSAMYLCATPNTEAFFGQGTRLTVV.

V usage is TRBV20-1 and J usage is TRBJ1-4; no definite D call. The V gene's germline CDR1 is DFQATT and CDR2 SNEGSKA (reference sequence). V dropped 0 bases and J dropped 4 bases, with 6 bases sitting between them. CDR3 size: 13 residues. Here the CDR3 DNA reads TGCAGTGCTAGAGATCCGCTTAATGAAAAACTGTTTTTT. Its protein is CSARDPLNEKLFF.

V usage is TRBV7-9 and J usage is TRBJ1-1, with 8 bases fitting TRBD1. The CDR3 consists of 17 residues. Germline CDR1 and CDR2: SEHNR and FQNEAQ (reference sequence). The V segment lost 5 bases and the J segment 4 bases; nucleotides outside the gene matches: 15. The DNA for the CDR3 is TGTGCCAGCAGCCCCCCTACGGGACAGGTTGGGGTCACTGAAGCTTTCTTT. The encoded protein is CASSPPTGQVGVTEAFF.

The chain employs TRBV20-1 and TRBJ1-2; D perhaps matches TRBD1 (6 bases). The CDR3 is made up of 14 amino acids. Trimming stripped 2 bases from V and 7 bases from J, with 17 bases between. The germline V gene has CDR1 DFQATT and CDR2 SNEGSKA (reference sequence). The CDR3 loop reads CSARPETRGGGYTF. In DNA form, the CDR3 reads TGCAGTGCTAGACCCGAAACCAGGGGAGGTGGCTACACCTTC.

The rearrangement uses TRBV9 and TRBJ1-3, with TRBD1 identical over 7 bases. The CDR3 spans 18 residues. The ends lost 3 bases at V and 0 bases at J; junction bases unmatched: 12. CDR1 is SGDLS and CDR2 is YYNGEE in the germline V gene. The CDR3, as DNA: TGTGCCAGCAGCGAACGACCCTGGACAGGCAGCTCTGGAAACACCATATATTTT. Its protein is CASSERPWTGSSGNTIYF.

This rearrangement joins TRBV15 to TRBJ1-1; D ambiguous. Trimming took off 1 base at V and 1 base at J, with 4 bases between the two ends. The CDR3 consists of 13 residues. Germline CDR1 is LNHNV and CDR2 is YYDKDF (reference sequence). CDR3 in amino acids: CATSRGANTEAFF. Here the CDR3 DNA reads TGTGCCACCAGCAGAGGGGCGAACACTGAAGCTTTCTTT.

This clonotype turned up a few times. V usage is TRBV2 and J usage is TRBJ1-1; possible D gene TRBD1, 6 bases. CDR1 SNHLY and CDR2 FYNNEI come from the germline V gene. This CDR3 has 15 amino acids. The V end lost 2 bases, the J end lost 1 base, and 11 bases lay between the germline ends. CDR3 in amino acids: CASSEWVTGNTEAFF. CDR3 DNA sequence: TGTGCCAGCAGTGAATGGGTGACAGGGAACACTGAAGCTTTCTTT.

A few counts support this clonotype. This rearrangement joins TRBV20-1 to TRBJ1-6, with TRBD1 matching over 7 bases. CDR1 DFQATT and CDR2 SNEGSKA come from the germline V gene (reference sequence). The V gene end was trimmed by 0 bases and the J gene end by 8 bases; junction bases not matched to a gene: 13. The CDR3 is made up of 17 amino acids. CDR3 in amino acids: CSARDQQYRGFDSPLHF. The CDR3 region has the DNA TGCAGTGCTAGAGATCAGCAATACAGGGGATTTGATTCACCCCTCCACTTT.

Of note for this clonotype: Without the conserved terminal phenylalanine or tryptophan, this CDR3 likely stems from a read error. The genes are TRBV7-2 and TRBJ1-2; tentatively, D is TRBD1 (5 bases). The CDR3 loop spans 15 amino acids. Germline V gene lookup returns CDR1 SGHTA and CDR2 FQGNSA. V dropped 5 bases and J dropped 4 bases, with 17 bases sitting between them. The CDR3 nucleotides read TGTGCCAGCAGCGCCCAGGGAAGTCCCTCCTATGGCTACACCTCC. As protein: CASSAQGSPSYGYTS.